Below are 26 T cell receptor beta chains sequenced from a single sample in a study of neurological immune-mediated disorders. In TCRdb, the 5' RACE reads were re-called with MiXCR into one record per CDR3 protein. The sample holds 64,000 or so distinct CDR3 sequences; 10% are singletons and the top ten take roughly 10%. Specified time point: longitudinal time-point 1 (baseline). Material: PBMCs. These receptors were collected from a man aged 25 to 40 in good health.

The sample holds many counts of this clonotype. DNA of the CDR3: TGTGCCAGCAGTCCACCCACGACTAGCGCCTCTACCTACGAGCAGTACTTC. Its protein product is CASSPPTTSASTYEQYF. The rearrangement links TRBV28 to TRBJ2-7; 8 bases are a match to TRBD2. The germline CDR1 and CDR2 sequences are MDHEN and SYDVKM. The CDR3 length is 17 residues. With 5 bases clipped from V and 2 bases from J, the junction kept 14 bases outside the gene matches.

This clonotype has ten or more counts. The chain employs TRBV2 and TRBJ2-2, with TRBD1 matching 8 bases. The CDR3 is 12 amino acids. The germline V gene has CDR1 SNHLY and CDR2 FYNNEI. With V trimmed by 11 bases and J by 5 bases, 4 bases remained unmatched. The CDR3 protein is CASWTGTGELFF. The CDR3 DNA is TGTGCCTCTTGGACAGGGACCGGGGAGCTGTTTTTT.

This clonotype came up many times. The rearrangement joins TRBV7-6 to TRBJ2-1, with D hard to call. The length of the CDR3 is 12 residues. V was pared by 0 bases and J by 3 bases, with 0 bases between. Per germline, CDR1 SGHVS and CDR2 FNYEAQ. CDR3 residues: CASSLAYNEQFF. In DNA form, the CDR3 reads TGTGCCAGCAGCTTAGCCTACAATGAGCAGTTCTTC.

This clonotype was detected ten times or more. The junction shows a germline mismatch at one end, possibly a read error. This chain uses TRBV7-9 with TRBJ1-5; D remains unclear. Germline CDR1 reads SEHNR; CDR2 reads FQNEAQ (reference sequence). This CDR3 spans 13 amino acids. The CDR3 bases are TGTGCCAGCAGCCCGGGTAGCGATCAGCCCCAGCATTTT. Encoded protein: CASSPGSDQPQHF.

This clonotype was recorded at least ten times. The chain combines TRBV27 with TRBJ2-7; tentatively, D is TRBD1 (5 bases). V shed 6 bases and J shed 0 bases, with 9 bases lying between them. Germline lookup yields CDR1 MNHEY and CDR2 SMNVEV (reference sequence). This CDR3 is 13 amino acids long. CDR3 bases: TGTGCCAGCAGCGACAGATACTCCTACGAGCAGTACTTC. Translation: CASSDRYSYEQYF.

The rearrangement links TRBV20-1 to TRBJ2-7; 8 nucleotides agree with TRBD1. J gave up 3 bases and V 2 bases, and 3 bases lay outside the gene matches. The V gene's germline CDR1 is DFQATT and CDR2 SNEGSKA (reference sequence). The CDR3 spans 13 residues. Here the CDR3 DNA reads TGCAGTGCTAGAAGGGGACAGGTCTACGAGCAGTACTTC. Translating it yields CSARRGQVYEQYF.

The chain is built from TRBV6-5 and TRBJ2-7; 14 bases align to TRBD2. The J segment lost 4 bases and the V segment lost 6 bases, leaving 2 bases of the junction unmatched. This CDR3 has 14 residues. Germline values: CDR1 MNHEY, CDR2 SVGAGI. As DNA, the CDR3 is TGTGCCAGCAGAGGACTAGCGGGGGGATACGAGCAGTACTTC. It encodes CASRGLAGGYEQYF.

This clonotype was seen repeatedly, ten times or more. The gene calls are TRBV4-1 and TRBJ2-4; D gene unclear. V was trimmed by 0 bases and J by 3 bases, leaving 12 bases between them. Germline V gene sequence: CDR1 MGHRA, CDR2 YSYEKL. The CDR3 spans 16 residues. The CDR3 DNA is TGCGCCAGCAGCCAAGAAATAGGACGGTTCAAAAACATTCAGTACTTC. It codes for CASSQEIGRFKNIQYF.

This clonotype was seen repeatedly, ten times or more. The chain carries TRBV5-1 and TRBJ2-3; 12 bases agree with TRBD2. Germline CDR1 is SGHRS and CDR2 is YFSETQ. The trim removed 0 bases at V and 0 bases at J, leaving 8 bases unmatched. There are 19 residues in the CDR3. The CDR3 here is CASSLELAGGFYSTDTQYF. Written as DNA, the CDR3 is TGCGCCAGCAGCTTGGAACTAGCGGGAGGATTCTATAGCACAGATACGCAGTATTTT. The entire variable domain, with the rest obtained from reference TRBV5-1 and TRBJ2-3, is as follows: KAGVTQTPRYLIKTRGQQVTLSCSPISGHRSVSWYQQTPGQGLQFLFEYFSETQRNKGNFPGRFSGRQFSNSRSEMNVSTLELGDSALYLCASSLELAGGFYSTDTQYFGPGTRLTVL.

This clonotype was observed many times. The chain is built from TRBV20-1 and TRBJ2-1; 9 nucleotides agree with TRBD2. The CDR3 contains 16 residues. After removal of 1 base from V and 4 bases from J, the junction contained 8 bases not matched to a gene. Germline V CDR1 and CDR2: DFQATT, SNEGSKA (reference sequence). CDR3 in DNA: TGCAGTGCTAGAGGGGGCGGGAGGGCTATGTACAATGAGCAGTTCTTC. Protein: CSARGGGRAMYNEQFF.

This clonotype was picked up many times. The V and J genes are TRBV5-1 and TRBJ1-5; D gene unclear. This CDR3 is built from 14 residues. Looked up from germline, CDR1 is SGHRS and CDR2 is YFSETQ. V lost 0 bases and J 3 bases, leaving 7 bases between the germline ends. The CDR3 sequence: CASSLGGFNQPQHF. The CDR3 DNA follows: TGCGCCAGCAGCTTGGGAGGGTTCAATCAGCCCCAGCATTTT.

This clonotype was detected ten times or more. The rearrangement joins TRBV5-1 to TRBJ2-5; D may match TRBD1 or TRBD2 (5 bases each). Deletions cut 6 bases from V and 4 bases from J, with 16 bases between. CDR1 is SGHRS, CDR2 YFSETQ, per germline. The CDR3 consists of 14 residues. This CDR3 reads CASTGTPAPETQYF. For the CDR3, the DNA is TGCGCCAGCACCGGGACCCCGGCCCCAGAGACCCAGTACTTC.

This clonotype was detected many times. The chain couples TRBV20-1 to TRBJ2-7, with TRBD2 matching 10 bases. After removal of 5 bases from V and 5 bases from J, the junction contained 0 bases not matched to a gene. The CDR3 loop spans 11 amino acids. From germline, CDR1 is DFQATT and CDR2 SNEGSKA (reference sequence). The CDR3 nucleotides are TGCAGTGCTGGGACTAGCGACGAGCAGTACTTC. Protein: CSAGTSDEQYF.

The chain uses TRBV7-2 and TRBJ2-3; D might be TRBD2 (6 bases). Germline CDR1 SGHTA, CDR2 FQGNSA. The CDR3 has 13 residues. V was shortened by 2 bases and J by 8 bases, with 11 bases between the two germline ends. For the CDR3, the DNA is TGTGCCAGCAGCTTAAGACTGGGAGGTACGCAGTATTTT. Its protein is CASSLRLGGTQYF.

This clonotype showed up just a few times. The J gene is TRBJ2-1, the V gene TRBV28; 13 bases are a match to TRBD2. Germline-derived CDR1 and CDR2 are MDHEN and SYDVKM. The length of the CDR3 is 17 residues. Trimming removed 5 bases from V and 1 base from J; junction bases left unmatched: 5. For the CDR3, the DNA is TGTGCCAGCAGTCATCGGACTAGCGGGAGATCCTACAATGAGCAGTTCTTC. This sequence encodes CASSHRTSGRSYNEQFF.

Ten or more counts support this clonotype. The J gene is TRBJ2-5, the V gene TRBV14, with TRBD2 identical over 14 bases. Per the germline V gene, CDR1 is SGHDN and CDR2 is FVKESK. The CDR3 runs to 16 residues. With V trimmed by 5 bases and J by 5 bases, 7 bases remained unmatched. The CDR3 nucleotides are TGTGCCAGCAGCGGACGGGGACTAGCGGGAGATGAGACCCAGTACTTC. It translates to CASSGRGLAGDETQYF.

This clonotype was seen repeatedly, ten times or more. This chain connects TRBV29-1 to TRBJ1-1; no firm D call. The germline CDR1 and CDR2 sequences are SQVTM and ANQGSEA. The CDR3 has 13 residues. Trimming left V 7 bases short and J 0 bases short, with 12 bases between. The CDR3 protein is CSAPGLMNTEAFF. The CDR3 DNA reads TGCAGCGCCCCCGGGCTAATGAACACTGAAGCTTTCTTT.

This clonotype was recorded at least ten times. The chain is built from TRBV10-3 and TRBJ2-2, with 7 bases fitting TRBD2. Germline-derived CDR1 and CDR2 are ENHRY and SYGVKD. Trimming removed 6 bases from V and 2 bases from J; junction bases left unmatched: 9. The CDR3 sequence is 16 residues long. The CDR3 nucleotides read TGTGCCATCAGCCTAGGTGGGAGGGATAACACCGGGGAGCTGTTTTTT. Translated: CAISLGGRDNTGELFF.

This clonotype appeared many times. The chain is built from TRBV7-9 and TRBJ2-7; weak D call: TRBD1 (6 bases). The CDR3 spans 14 residues. V was shortened by 5 bases and J by 5 bases, with 16 bases between the two germline ends. The germline V gene has CDR1 SEHNR and CDR2 FQNEAQ (reference sequence). CDR3 region: CASSLIKQGDEQYF. CDR3 coding DNA: TGTGCCAGCAGCCTAATAAAACAGGGTGACGAGCAGTACTTC.

A word on this clonotype: At one end the junction does not follow the germline gene, possibly because of a read error. The chain joins TRBV20-1 to TRBJ1-1; 8 bases match TRBD1. Germline V lookup: CDR1 DFQATT, CDR2 SNEGSKA (reference sequence). CDR3 size: 15 residues. The CDR3 reads CSADGQGALATEAFF. CDR3 nucleotides: TGCAGTGCTGATGGGCAGGGGGCGTTAGCTACTGAAGCGTTCTTT.

This clonotype was detected ten times or more. The rearrangement joins TRBV28 to TRBJ2-7; 13 nucleotides line up with TRBD2. This CDR3 comprises 14 residues. V trimming: 6 bases; J trimming: 9 bases; junction bases outside the gene matches: 8. CDR1 is MDHEN, CDR2 SYDVKM, per germline. CDR3 amino acids: CASRRTSGSPRQYF. The DNA for the CDR3 is TGTGCCAGCAGGAGGACTAGCGGGAGCCCACGGCAGTACTTC.

The chain couples TRBV12-3 or TRBV12-4 to TRBJ1-2, with 8 bases fitting TRBD1. This CDR3 comprises 13 residues. Unmatched junction bases numbered 5, after V lost 4 bases and J lost 7 bases. Here the CDR3 DNA reads TGTGCCAGCAGTTCGACAGGGGTCGGTGGCTACACCTTC. Translated, it gives CASSSTGVGGYTF.

As concerns this clonotype: A much larger clonotype is one base distant, so this may be a read error. The V gene is TRBV24-1, the J gene TRBJ2-1, with TRBD2 identical over 11 bases. CDR1 is KGHDR and CDR2 is SFDVKD in the germline V gene. V dropped 6 bases and J dropped 0; count of bases not matched to a gene: 6. The CDR3 consists of 17 residues. CDR3 bases: TGTGCCACCAGTAAACCCACTAGCGGGAGCTCCTACAATGAGCAGTTCTTC. Amino acid sequence: CATSKPTSGSSYNEQFF.

The V gene is TRBV5-1, the J gene TRBJ2-1; D may correspond to TRBD1 or TRBD2 (5 bases each). The V gene's germline CDR1 is SGHRS and CDR2 YFSETQ. V lost 4 bases and J lost 9, with 20 bases in between. CDR3 length: 15 amino acids. The CDR3 is CASSGSGTTPTEQFF. The CDR3 nucleotides are TGCGCCAGCAGCGGCTCCGGGACCACCCCCACTGAGCAGTTCTTC.

The V gene is TRBV29-1, the J gene TRBJ1-1; perhaps TRBD1 as D (6 bases). V lost 7 bases and J 2 bases, leaving 14 bases between the germline ends. CDR3 length: 13 amino acids. Germline V CDR1 and CDR2: SQVTM, ANQGSEA. Here the CDR3 DNA reads TGCAGCGCAACCGGGACACCTAACACTGAAGCTTTCTTT. Its protein product is CSATGTPNTEAFF.

As to this clonotype: One base away lies a much larger clone, so this may be a sequencing read error. V gene TRBV21-1 combines with J gene TRBJ2-5; TRBD2, as called in the table, went unchecked against the DNA. TRBV21-1 is classified as a pseudogene. This CDR3 has 16 residues. The CDR3 loop reads CVNRGALAGSQETQYF. The CDR3 DNA reads TGTGTCAACAGAGGGGCGCTAGCGGGTTCTCAAGAGACCCAGTACTTC.